Listed below are T cell receptor beta chains from one sample, sequenced in a study of cytomegalovirus exposure and HLA in healthy donors. This table comes from immunoSEQ multiplex PCR, and its TCRdb copy is limited to in-frame clones, with some not included. The sample lists under 200,000 clones, about 77% seen once, with 2.6% in the top ten. Sample: PBMCs. The origin of the receptors is a woman aged 40 to 50 in good health and CMV-seropositive. Each CDR3 is given with its conserved first and last residue. D genes are given only for firm matches. Not all rows give a size; the values are once, few, many and, for expanded clones, a class.

d_call: .; v_call: TRBV7-9; j_call: TRBJ2-4; clone_size: .; cdr3_aa: CATGTSAENIQYF; cdr3_nt: TGTGCCACCGGGACAAGCGCCGAAAACATTCAGTACTTC
d_call: TRBD2; v_call: TRBV4-2; j_call: TRBJ2-7; clone_size: .; cdr3_aa: CASSQVKTSGSYEQYF; cdr3_nt: TGTGCCAGCAGCCAAGTAAAAACTAGCGGGTCCTACGAGCAGTACTTC
d_call: TRBD1; v_call: TRBV7-2; j_call: TRBJ1-4; clone_size: .; cdr3_aa: CASSIGQGVQKLFF; cdr3_nt: TGTGCCAGCAGCATAGGACAGGGAGTTCAAAAACTGTTTTTT
d_call: .; v_call: TRBV7-2; j_call: TRBJ2-3; clone_size: few; cdr3_aa: CASSSQGTSTDTQYF; cdr3_nt: TGTGCCAGCAGCTCGCAGGGAACTAGCACAGATACGCAGTATTTT
d_call: TRBD1; v_call: TRBV11-3; j_call: TRBJ2-2; clone_size: .; cdr3_aa: CASSPGQLTGELFF; cdr3_nt: TGTGCCAGCAGCCCGGGACAGCTTACCGGGGAGCTGTTTTTT
d_call: .; v_call: TRBV28; j_call: TRBJ2-3; clone_size: .; cdr3_aa: CASSLGTSTDTQYF; cdr3_nt: TGTGCCAGCAGTTTAGGGACTAGCACAGATACGCAGTATTTT
d_call: .; v_call: TRBV12-5; j_call: TRBJ2-7; clone_size: .; cdr3_aa: CASGLVVHRVAYEQYF; cdr3_nt: TGTGCTAGTGGTTTGGTCGTACACAGGGTAGCCTACGAGCAGTACTTC
d_call: .; v_call: TRBV7-9; j_call: TRBJ2-5; clone_size: .; cdr3_aa: CASSPRLIETQYF; cdr3_nt: TGTGCCAGCAGCCCGCGACTAATAGAGACCCAGTACTTC
d_call: TRBD1; v_call: TRBV10-3; j_call: TRBJ2-7; clone_size: few; cdr3_aa: CAIREPGQGTYEQYF; cdr3_nt: TGTGCCATCAGAGAACCGGGACAGGGGACCTACGAGCAGTACTTC
d_call: TRBD1; v_call: TRBV7-2; j_call: TRBJ2-3; clone_size: once; cdr3_aa: CASSRSATGKGADTQYF; cdr3_nt: TGTGCCAGCAGCCGTTCAGCGACAGGGAAAGGTGCAGATACGCAGTATTTT
d_call: TRBD1; v_call: TRBV19; j_call: TRBJ1-4; clone_size: .; cdr3_aa: CASSTRQGAQFEKLFF; cdr3_nt: TGTGCCAGTAGTACGCGACAGGGGGCTCAATTTGAAAAACTGTTTTTT
d_call: TRBD2; v_call: TRBV7-2; j_call: TRBJ2-1; clone_size: .; cdr3_aa: CASSLGGGTIDEQFF; cdr3_nt: TGTGCCAGCAGCTTAGGGGGGGGTACGATCGATGAGCAGTTCTTC
d_call: .; v_call: TRBV4-2; j_call: TRBJ2-3; clone_size: .; cdr3_aa: CASSQVKSPSTDTQYF; cdr3_nt: TGTGCCAGCAGCCAAGTAAAGAGCCCAAGCACAGATACGCAGTATTTT
d_call: TRBD1; v_call: TRBV10-3; j_call: TRBJ2-7; clone_size: few; cdr3_aa: CAISGTGGSYEQYF; cdr3_nt: TGTGCCATCTCCGGGACAGGGGGCTCCTACGAGCAGTACTTC
d_call: TRBD2; v_call: TRBV7-2; j_call: TRBJ2-1; clone_size: .; cdr3_aa: CASSLPRGGYNEQFF; cdr3_nt: TGTGCCAGCAGCTTACCTCGCGGGGGCTACAATGAGCAGTTCTTC
d_call: .; v_call: TRBV27; j_call: TRBJ2-2; clone_size: .; cdr3_aa: CASSPLGSGELFF; cdr3_nt: TGTGCCAGCAGTCCCCTAGGATCCGGGGAGCTGTTTTTT
d_call: TRBD1; v_call: TRBV6-1; j_call: TRBJ2-7; clone_size: .; cdr3_aa: CASKGQGESSYEQYF; cdr3_nt: TGTGCCAGCAAAGGACAGGGGGAAAGCTCCTACGAGCAGTACTTC
d_call: .; v_call: TRBV9; j_call: TRBJ2-1; clone_size: .; cdr3_aa: CASSFETGAQQFF; cdr3_nt: TGTGCCAGCAGCTTTGAAACGGGTGCTCAGCAGTTCTTC
d_call: TRBD1; v_call: TRBV20-1; j_call: TRBJ1-2; clone_size: .; cdr3_aa: CSPQGAGGYTF; cdr3_nt: TGCAGTCCACAGGGGGCCGGGGGCTACACCTTC
d_call: TRBD1; v_call: TRBV5-1; j_call: TRBJ1-2; clone_size: .; cdr3_aa: CASSLGTGALNYGYTF; cdr3_nt: TGCGCCAGCAGCCTCGGGACAGGGGCTCTGAACTATGGCTACACCTTC
d_call: TRBD2; v_call: TRBV5-1; j_call: TRBJ2-1; clone_size: .; cdr3_aa: CASSLEPGGGYNEQFF; cdr3_nt: TGCGCCAGCAGCTTGGAGCCCGGGGGGGGATACAATGAGCAGTTCTTC
d_call: TRBD1; v_call: TRBV13; j_call: TRBJ2-1; clone_size: few; cdr3_aa: CASSPRDRYNEQFF; cdr3_nt: TGTGCCAGCAGCCCCAGGGACAGGTACAATGAGCAGTTCTTC
d_call: TRBD1; v_call: TRBV7-2; j_call: TRBJ1-2; clone_size: .; cdr3_aa: CASSLPQGFHGYTF; cdr3_nt: TGTGCCAGCAGCTTACCACAGGGGTTCCATGGCTACACCTTC
d_call: TRBD1; v_call: TRBV30; j_call: TRBJ1-1; clone_size: .; cdr3_aa: CAWSVMGTGVTEAFF; cdr3_nt: TGTGCCTGGAGTGTAATGGGGACAGGAGTTACTGAAGCTTTCTTT
d_call: .; v_call: TRBV7-2; j_call: TRBJ2-5; clone_size: .; cdr3_aa: CASSLGGEIGETQYF; cdr3_nt: TGTGCCAGCAGCCTAGGGGGGGAGATAGGAGAGACCCAGTACTTC
d_call: TRBD2; v_call: TRBV27; j_call: TRBJ2-1; clone_size: .; cdr3_aa: CASSPRRLAGVDEQFF; cdr3_nt: TGTGCCAGCAGTCCCCGTAGACTAGCGGGGGTCGATGAGCAGTTCTTC
d_call: TRBD1; v_call: TRBV14; j_call: TRBJ1-2; clone_size: .; cdr3_aa: CASSRDRVYGYTF; cdr3_nt: TGTGCCAGCTCCCGGGACAGGGTATATGGCTACACCTTC
d_call: .; v_call: TRBV5-1; j_call: TRBJ2-3; clone_size: .; cdr3_aa: CASSLGQTTDTQYF; cdr3_nt: TGCGCCAGCAGCTTGGGACAGACCACAGATACGCAGTATTTT
d_call: .; v_call: TRBV15; j_call: TRBJ2-5; clone_size: .; cdr3_aa: CATSRAGGQETQYF; cdr3_nt: TGTGCCACCAGCAGGGCCGGGGGCCAAGAGACCCAGTACTTC
d_call: .; v_call: TRBV4-3; j_call: TRBJ2-1; clone_size: .; cdr3_aa: CASSQERHITNEQFF; cdr3_nt: TGCGCCAGCAGCCAAGAGAGACATATTACCAATGAGCAGTTCTTC
d_call: .; v_call: TRBV7-9; j_call: TRBJ1-1; clone_size: .; cdr3_aa: CASSLRGTEAFF; cdr3_nt: TGTGCCAGCAGCTTAAGGGGGACTGAAGCTTTCTTT
d_call: .; v_call: TRBV18; j_call: TRBJ2-3; clone_size: once; cdr3_aa: CASSFQGGLNTDTQYF; cdr3_nt: TGTGCCAGCTCCTTTCAGGGCGGTCTAAACACAGATACGCAGTATTTT
d_call: .; v_call: TRBV5-1; j_call: TRBJ2-3; clone_size: .; cdr3_aa: CASSFQGGPLTDTQYF; cdr3_nt: TGCGCCAGCAGCTTCCAGGGGGGCCCCCTCACAGATACGCAGTATTTT
d_call: .; v_call: TRBV9; j_call: TRBJ1-1; clone_size: .; cdr3_aa: CASSRTGLNTEAFF; cdr3_nt: TGTGCCAGCAGCCGAACAGGGTTGAACACTGAAGCTTTCTTT
d_call: .; v_call: TRBV30; j_call: TRBJ2-7; clone_size: .; cdr3_aa: CAWSEGLGGEQYF; cdr3_nt: TGTGCCTGGAGTGAGGGATTAGGGGGCGAGCAGTACTTC
d_call: TRBD2; v_call: TRBV18; j_call: TRBJ2-7; clone_size: .; cdr3_aa: CASSPGGDEQYF; cdr3_nt: TGTGCCAGCTCACCCGGGGGGGACGAGCAGTACTTC
d_call: .; v_call: TRBV30; j_call: TRBJ1-1; clone_size: .; cdr3_aa: CAWSSGRMGAEAFF; cdr3_nt: TGTGCCTGGAGTTCGGGTAGGATGGGAGCTGAAGCTTTCTTT
d_call: .; v_call: TRBV2; j_call: TRBJ1-2; clone_size: .; cdr3_aa: CASRGGWAGGYTF; cdr3_nt: TGTGCCAGCCGAGGGGGTTGGGCGGGCGGCTACACCTTC
d_call: .; v_call: TRBV2; j_call: TRBJ2-7; clone_size: .; cdr3_aa: CASSPTYEQYF; cdr3_nt: TGTGCCAGCAGTCCTACCTACGAGCAGTACTTC
d_call: .; v_call: TRBV6-5; j_call: TRBJ2-1; clone_size: .; cdr3_aa: CASRSLGGYNEQFF; cdr3_nt: TGTGCCAGCAGGTCCCTAGGGGGCTACAATGAGCAGTTCTTC
d_call: TRBD2; v_call: TRBV9; j_call: TRBJ2-5; clone_size: few; cdr3_aa: CASSVNSGGIQETQYF; cdr3_nt: TGTGCCAGCAGCGTTAATAGCGGGGGAATCCAAGAGACCCAGTACTTC
d_call: .; v_call: TRBV29-1; j_call: TRBJ1-2; clone_size: once; cdr3_aa: CSVDLTGNGYTF; cdr3_nt: TGCAGCGTTGATTTGACGGGAAATGGCTACACCTTC
d_call: TRBD2; v_call: TRBV20-1; j_call: TRBJ2-7; clone_size: .; cdr3_aa: CSARGGYEQYF; cdr3_nt: TGCAGTGCCCGGGGGGGCTACGAGCAGTACTTC